These 3 T cell receptor beta chains were sequenced from one sample in a study of T-cell reconstitution after alpha-beta-depleted transplantation in children. Unique molecular identifiers were used to barcode this TCRbeta library. TCRdb passed the PCR reads through MiXCR, listing each CDR3 protein once. The sample consists of approximately 83,000 distinct CDR3 sequences, roughly 8% of them appearing once. Material: PBMCs from the stem cell graft donor, obtained from the stem cell graft. These receptor sequences come from a human donor who donated a stem cell graft to a child with congenital amegakaryocytic thrombocytopenia.

Ten or more counts support this clonotype. V usage is TRBV12-3 or TRBV12-4 and J usage is TRBJ1-1; D is uncertain. The V gene lost 8 bases and the J gene lost 1 base, with 17 bases spanning the gap. CDR3 length: 15 residues. The CDR3 nucleotides are TGTGCCAGCGGATCGATGCAGGCCTCGAACACTGAAGCTTTCTTT. Protein product: CASGSMQASNTEAFF.

The sample holds many counts of this clonotype. The chain has TRBV7-2 and TRBJ2-4; D not resolved. This CDR3 is 14 amino acids long. Germline V lookup: CDR1 SGHTA, CDR2 FQGNSA. Between the trimmed V and J ends, which lost 1 base and 8 bases, there was a span of 12 bases. The CDR3 DNA is TGTGCCAGCAGCTTAGTGCCCATCCCCGACATTCAGTACTTC. It specifies CASSLVPIPDIQYF.

This clonotype was detected ten times or more. This rearrangement joins TRBV28 to TRBJ2-5, with D perhaps matching TRBD2 (7 bases). Germline loops: CDR1 MDHEN, CDR2 SYDVKM. The CDR3 length is 13 residues. The V gene lost 11 bases and the J gene lost 4 bases, with 17 bases spanning the gap. CDR3 loop: CACEGGDRETQYF. As DNA, the CDR3 is TGTGCCTGCGAAGGGGGGGATAGAGAGACCCAGTACTTC.